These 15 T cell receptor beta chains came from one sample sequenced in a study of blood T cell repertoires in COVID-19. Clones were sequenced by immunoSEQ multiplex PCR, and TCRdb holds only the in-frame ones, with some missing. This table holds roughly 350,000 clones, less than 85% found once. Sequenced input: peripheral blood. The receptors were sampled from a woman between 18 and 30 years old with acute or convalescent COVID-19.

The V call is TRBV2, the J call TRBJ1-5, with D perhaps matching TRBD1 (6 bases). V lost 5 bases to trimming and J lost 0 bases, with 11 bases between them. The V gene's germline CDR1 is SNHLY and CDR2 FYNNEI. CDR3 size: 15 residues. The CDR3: CASSTGIYSNQPQHF. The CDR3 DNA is TGTGCCAGCAGTACAGGGATTTATAGCAATCAGCCCCAGCATTTT.

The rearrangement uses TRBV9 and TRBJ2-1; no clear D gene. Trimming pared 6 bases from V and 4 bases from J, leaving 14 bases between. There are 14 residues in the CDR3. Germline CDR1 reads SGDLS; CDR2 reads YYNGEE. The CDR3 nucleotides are TGTGCCAGCACATCCATTCCCGAGTACAATGAGCAGTTCTTC. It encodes CASTSIPEYNEQFF.

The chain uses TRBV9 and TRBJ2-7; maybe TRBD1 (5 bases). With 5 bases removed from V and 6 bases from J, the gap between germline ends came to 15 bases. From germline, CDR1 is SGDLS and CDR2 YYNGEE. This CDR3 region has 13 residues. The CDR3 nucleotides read TGTGCCAGCAGTCCCTCAGGGTACGGCGAGCAGTACTTC. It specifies CASSPSGYGEQYF.

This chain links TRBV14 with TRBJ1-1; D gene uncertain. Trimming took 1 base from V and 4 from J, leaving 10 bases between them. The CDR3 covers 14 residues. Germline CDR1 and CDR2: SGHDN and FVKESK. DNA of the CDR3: TGTGCCAGCAGCCAAGTGCGGGAGACCACTGAAGCTTTCTTT. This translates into CASSQVRETTEAFF.

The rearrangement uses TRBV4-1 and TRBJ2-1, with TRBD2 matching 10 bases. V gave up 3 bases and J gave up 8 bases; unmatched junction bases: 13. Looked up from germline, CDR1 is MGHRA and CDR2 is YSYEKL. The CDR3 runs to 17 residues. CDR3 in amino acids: CASSQGGAGGVVDEQFF. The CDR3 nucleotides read TGCGCCAGCAGCCAGGGGGGAGCGGGAGGGGTGGTCGATGAGCAGTTCTTC.

As DNA, the CDR3 is TGTGCCAGCAGCGTGGCGACAGCTTATAATTCACCCCTCCACTTT. Translated: CASSVATAYNSPLHF. The rearrangement uses TRBV5-5 and TRBJ1-6; tentatively, D is TRBD1 (5 bases). CDR3 size: 15 residues. The V and J ends lost 4 bases and 4 bases respectively, with 12 bases between them. CDR1 and CDR2 (germline): SGHKS, YYEKEE (reference sequence).

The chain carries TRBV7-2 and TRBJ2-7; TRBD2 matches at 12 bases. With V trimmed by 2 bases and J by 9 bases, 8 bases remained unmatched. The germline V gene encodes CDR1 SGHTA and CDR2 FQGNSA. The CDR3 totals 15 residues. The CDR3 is CASSLLAGGPGLQYF. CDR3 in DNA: TGTGCCAGCAGCTTACTAGCGGGAGGGCCGGGGTTGCAGTACTTC.

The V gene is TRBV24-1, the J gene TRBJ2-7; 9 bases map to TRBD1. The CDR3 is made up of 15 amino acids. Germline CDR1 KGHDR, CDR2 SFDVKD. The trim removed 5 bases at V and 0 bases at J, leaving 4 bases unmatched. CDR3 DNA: TGTGCCACCAGTGGGACAGGGGTTAACTCCTACGAGCAGTACTTC. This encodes CATSGTGVNSYEQYF.

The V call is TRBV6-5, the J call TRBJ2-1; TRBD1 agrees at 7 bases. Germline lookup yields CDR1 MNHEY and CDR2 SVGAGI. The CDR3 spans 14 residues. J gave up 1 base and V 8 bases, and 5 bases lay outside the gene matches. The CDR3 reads CASSPGGSYNEQFF. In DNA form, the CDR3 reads TGTGCCAGCTCGCCAGGGGGATCCTACAATGAGCAGTTCTTC.

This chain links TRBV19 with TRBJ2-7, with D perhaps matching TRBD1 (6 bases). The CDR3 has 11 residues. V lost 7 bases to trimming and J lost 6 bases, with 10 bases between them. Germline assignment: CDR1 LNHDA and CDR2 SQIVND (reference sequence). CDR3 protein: CASKGDLEQYF. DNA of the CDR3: TGTGCCAGTAAGGGGGACCTCGAGCAGTACTTC.

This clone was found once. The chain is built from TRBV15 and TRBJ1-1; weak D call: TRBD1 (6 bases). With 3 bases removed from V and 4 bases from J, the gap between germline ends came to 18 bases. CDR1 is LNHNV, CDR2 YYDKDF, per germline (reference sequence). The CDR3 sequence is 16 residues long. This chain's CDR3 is CATSRKTGQSSTEAFF. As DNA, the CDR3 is TGTGCCACCAGCAGGAAAACAGGGCAGTCGAGCACTGAAGCTTTCTTT.

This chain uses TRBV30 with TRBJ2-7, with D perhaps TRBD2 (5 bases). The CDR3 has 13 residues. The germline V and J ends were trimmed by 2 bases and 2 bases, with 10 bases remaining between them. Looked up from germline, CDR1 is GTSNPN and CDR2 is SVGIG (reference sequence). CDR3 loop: CAWSRPGTYEQYF. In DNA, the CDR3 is TGTGCCTGGAGTAGACCGGGAACCTACGAGCAGTACTTC.

The CDR3 DNA follows: TGTGCCAGTAGTATCATACTAAGAGGAAACACCATATATTTT. Residues: CASSIILRGNTIYF. The chain couples TRBV19 to TRBJ1-3, with D uncertain. This CDR3 contains 14 residues. The V end lost 3 bases, the J end lost 4 bases, and 10 bases lay between the germline ends. Germline assignment: CDR1 LNHDA and CDR2 SQIVND (reference sequence).

The CDR3: CAANGLFYSNQPQHF. DNA of the CDR3: TGTGCCGCAAACGGACTGTTCTATAGCAATCAGCCCCAGCATTTT. The V gene is TRBV19, the J gene TRBJ1-5; D remains ambiguous. This CDR3 contains 15 residues. Germline-derived CDR1 and CDR2 are LNHDA and SQIVND (reference sequence). Trimming removed 11 bases from V and 0 bases from J, with 17 bases in between.

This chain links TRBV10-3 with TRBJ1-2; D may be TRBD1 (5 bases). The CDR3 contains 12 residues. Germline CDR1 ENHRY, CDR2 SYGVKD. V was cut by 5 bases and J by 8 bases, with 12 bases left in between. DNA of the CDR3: TGTGCCATCAGTACGCTACAGGCGGGCTACACCTTC. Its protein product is CAISTLQAGYTF.